The 30 T cell receptor beta chains listed next were all sequenced from one sample in a study of blood T cell repertoires in COVID-19. The table came from immunoSEQ multiplex PCR; TCRdb's copy has only in-frame clones and leaves some out. Of under 250,000 clones listed, about 86% are singletons. Sequencing used peripheral blood. The receptors originated from a man aged 40-49 years with active or convalescent COVID-19.

This clone came up once. CDR3 amino acids: CASSYDQGYEQYF. The CDR3 DNA follows: TGTGCCAGCAGCTACGATCAGGGCTACGAGCAGTACTTC. V and J are TRBV11-2 and TRBJ2-7, with a tentative D call TRBD1 (5 bases). The V and J ends lost 4 bases and 3 bases respectively, with 10 bases between them. CDR3 length: 13 amino acids. CDR1 and CDR2 (germline): SGHAT, FQNNGV.

The chain has TRBV7-2 and TRBJ2-7, with TRBD1 as a possible D gene (5 bases). The germline V gene has CDR1 SGHTA and CDR2 FQGNSA. This CDR3 has 13 amino acids. V was pared by 3 bases and J by 4 bases, with 10 bases between. The CDR3 here is CASSFQTAYEQYF. CDR3 DNA sequence: TGTGCCAGCAGCTTTCAGACAGCGTACGAGCAGTACTTC.

The V and J genes are TRBV12-3 or TRBV12-4 and TRBJ1-1, with D maybe TRBD1 (5 bases). V was pared by 6 bases and J by 2 bases, with 10 bases between. The CDR3 consists of 13 residues. CDR3 sequence (DNA): TGTGCCAGCAGCACGACAGTAAACACTGAAGCTTTCTTT. Translating it yields CASSTTVNTEAFF.

V and J are TRBV11-3 and TRBJ1-3; no clear D. Trimming took 3 bases from V and 7 from J, leaving 4 bases between them. The CDR3 runs 11 residues. The germline V gene encodes CDR1 SGHNT and CDR2 YENEEA. CDR3: CASSLANTIYF. CDR3 DNA: TGTGCCAGCAGCTTGGCCAACACCATATATTTT.

This clone was observed a handful of times. This rearrangement joins TRBV18 to TRBJ2-2; weak D call: TRBD1 (5 bases). Germline V gives CDR1 KGHSH, CDR2 LQKENI. With 3 bases removed from V and 0 bases from J, the gap between germline ends came to 11 bases. There are 16 residues in the CDR3. The CDR3 DNA sequence: TGTGCCAGCTCACCGGCAGGGCCCCCGAACACCGGGGAGCTGTTTTTT. It yields the protein CASSPAGPPNTGELFF.

The DNA of the CDR3 is TGCGCCAATACCGTTGGACAGGGGGCGACAGATACGCAGTATTTT. Translation: CANTVGQGATDTQYF. This rearrangement joins TRBV10-1 to TRBJ2-3; 11 bases align to TRBD1. The CDR3 has 15 amino acids. V shed 10 bases, J shed 3 bases, and the junction held 9 bases outside the gene matches. In germline, CDR1 is WNHNN, CDR2 SYGVQD (reference sequence).

The gene calls are TRBV30 and TRBJ2-2, with 8 positions matching TRBD2. CDR3 length: 13 amino acids. V trimming: 2 bases; J trimming: 6 bases; junction bases outside the gene matches: 2. Germline loops: CDR1 GTSNPN, CDR2 SVGIG (reference sequence). In DNA form, the CDR3 reads TGTGCCTGGAGTATCGGGGGGGCCGGGGAGCTGTTTTTT. It is translated as CAWSIGGAGELFF.

This chain joins TRBV11-2 and TRBJ1-5; D gene uncertain. V lost 0 bases and J lost 7, with 7 bases in between. Germline assignment: CDR1 SGHAT and CDR2 FQNNGV. The CDR3 totals 13 residues. The CDR3 DNA sequence: TGTGCCAGCAGCTTAGAACCGAGGCAGCCCCAGCATTTT. It specifies CASSLEPRQPQHF. The whole variable domain, remainder taken from reference TRBV11-2 and TRBJ1-5, is EAGVAQSPRYKIIEKRQSVAFWCNPISGHATLYWYQQILGQGPKLLIQFQNNGVVDDSQLPKDRFSAERLKGVDSTLKIQPAKLEDSAVYLCASSLEPRQPQHFGDGTRLSIL.

This rearrangement joins TRBV7-2 to TRBJ2-3, with 9 positions matching TRBD2. CDR3 length: 15 residues. Germline trimming cut 2 bases from V and 6 bases from J; bases unmatched to any gene: 6. The germline V gene has CDR1 SGHTA and CDR2 FQGNSA. CDR3 nucleotides: TGTGCCAGCAGCTTACGTAGCGGGAGTTGGGATACGCAGTATTTT. Protein: CASSLRSGSWDTQYF.

The rearrangement uses TRBV19 and TRBJ1-2; 10 bases agree with TRBD1. The CDR3 has 15 residues. Germline lookup yields CDR1 LNHDA and CDR2 SQIVND (reference sequence). Losses at the gene ends were 5 bases for V and 1 base for J; bases not matched to a gene: 4. CDR3 DNA sequence: TGTGCCAGTAGTCCCTGGGACAGGGGTAACTATGGCTACACCTTC. It translates to CASSPWDRGNYGYTF. The full variable domain, its missing parts supplied by reference TRBV19 and TRBJ1-2, is DGGITQSPKYLFRKEGQNVTLSCEQNLNHDAMYWYRQDPGQGLRLIYYSQIVNDFQKGDIAEGYSVSREKKESFPLTVTSAQKNPTAFYLCASSPWDRGNYGYTFGSGTRLTVV.

The chain combines TRBV2 with TRBJ1-3; D unresolved. Trimming cost V 6 bases and J 0 bases, with 9 bases left between them. Per the germline V gene, CDR1 is SNHLY and CDR2 is FYNNEI. This CDR3 comprises 14 residues. The CDR3 DNA follows: TGTGCCAGCAGCCGCGCCACCTCTGGAAACACCATATATTTT. It encodes CASSRATSGNTIYF.

The chain has TRBV10-1 and TRBJ1-1; D unresolved. V was pared by 7 bases and J by 3 bases, with 9 bases between. The CDR3 is made up of 12 amino acids. In germline, CDR1 is WNHNN, CDR2 SYGVQD (reference sequence). CDR3 amino acids: CASTRSDTEAFF. CDR3 coding DNA: TGCGCCAGCACTAGATCGGACACTGAAGCTTTCTTT.

In its sample, this clone was seen a few times. CDR3 residues: CASSMVGSGSYNEQFF. The CDR3 nucleotides are TGTGCCAGTAGTATGGTCGGAAGCGGCTCCTACAATGAGCAGTTCTTC. This sequence joins TRBV19 and TRBJ2-1; D might be TRBD2 (5 bases). The CDR3 totals 16 residues. Germline CDR1 reads LNHDA; CDR2 reads SQIVND (reference sequence). The ends were cut back, 3 bases at V and 0 bases at J, with 12 bases in the middle.

The V call is TRBV29-1, the J call TRBJ1-4, with D possibly TRBD1 on 5 matching bases. Germline CDR1 is SQVTM and CDR2 is ANQGSEA. V lost 6 bases and J 3 bases, leaving 11 bases between the germline ends. This CDR3 is 13 amino acids long. The CDR3 DNA sequence: TGCAGCGTCCAGGGAGGGCCTAATGAAAAACTGTTTTTT. As protein: CSVQGGPNEKLFF. The full variable domain, with the rest looked up from reference TRBV29-1 and TRBJ1-4, is SAVISQKPSRDICQRGTSLTIQCQVDSQVTMMFWYRQQPGQSLTLIATANQGSEATYESGFVIDKFPISRPNLTFSTLTVSNMSPEDSSIYLCSVQGGPNEKLFFGSGTQLSVL.

The chain couples TRBV28 to TRBJ2-5; D might be TRBD2 (5 bases). CDR1 and CDR2 from the germline V gene are MDHEN and SYDVKM. Trimming took off 3 bases at V and 7 bases at J, with 15 bases between the two ends. This CDR3 is 14 amino acids long. CDR3 residues: CASSFSAIGGTQYF. The CDR3, as DNA: TGTGCCAGCAGTTTTTCCGCGATCGGAGGGACCCAGTACTTC.

Only one count was recorded for this clone. The V gene is TRBV29-1, the J gene TRBJ2-3; possibly TRBD2 for D (5 bases). The germline V gene encodes CDR1 SQVTM and CDR2 ANQGSEA. V was clipped by 4 bases and J by 3 bases, with 14 bases between them. The CDR3 contains 14 residues. CDR3 sequence (DNA): TGCAGCGTTGTCCGACCAGAGCGGACAGATACGCAGTATTTT. Residues: CSVVRPERTDTQYF.

V usage is TRBV19 and J usage is TRBJ1-1; D perhaps matches TRBD1 (5 bases). CDR3 length equals 13 residues. Trimming left V 7 bases short and J 3 bases short, with 12 bases between. Germline V CDR1 and CDR2: LNHDA, SQIVND (reference sequence). CDR3 nucleotides: TGTGCCAGTAAACGGGGCGGGGACACTGAAGCTTTCTTT. It translates to CASKRGGDTEAFF.

This chain links TRBV5-1 with TRBJ1-4; D is unresolved. Trimming left V 2 bases short and J 0 bases short, with 11 bases between. Germline assignment: CDR1 SGHRS and CDR2 YFSETQ. This CDR3 has 16 residues. The CDR3 loop reads CASSFLDSATNEKLFF. DNA for the CDR3: TGCGCCAGCAGCTTCCTGGACTCGGCAACTAATGAAAAACTGTTTTTT.

The genes are TRBV3-1 (or the pseudogene TRBV3-2) and TRBJ2-3; 7 positions agree with TRBD2. V lost 4 bases and J lost 8; bases outside the gene matches: 18. The CDR3 has 17 amino acids. CDR1 and CDR2 (germline): LGHDT, YNNKEL (reference sequence). The CDR3 loop is CASSRRAVRGSSGTQYF. CDR3 sequence (DNA): TGTGCCAGCAGCCGGAGGGCGGTGCGGGGGTCTTCGGGTACGCAGTATTTT.

The V call is TRBV3-1 (or the pseudogene TRBV3-2), the J call TRBJ1-2; the D is unclear. The length of the CDR3 is 13 residues. The V and J ends lost 1 base and 6 bases respectively, with 9 bases between them. Germline-derived CDR1 and CDR2 are LGHDT and YNNKEL (reference sequence). The CDR3 reads CASSQGFSDGYTF. As DNA, the CDR3 is TGTGCCAGCAGCCAAGGTTTTAGTGATGGCTACACCTTC.

The rearrangement joins TRBV5-8 to TRBJ2-2; perhaps TRBD2 as D (6 bases). V was trimmed by 6 bases and J by 7 bases, leaving 16 bases between them. This CDR3 contains 14 residues. Germline V lookup: CDR1 SGHTS, CDR2 YDEGEE. This chain's CDR3 is CASISGGALGELFF. The CDR3 region has the DNA TGTGCCAGCATCAGTGGAGGGGCCCTCGGGGAGCTGTTTTTT.

The chain employs TRBV19 and TRBJ2-5, with D perhaps matching TRBD1 (6 bases). The germline V gene encodes CDR1 LNHDA and CDR2 SQIVND (reference sequence). There are 16 residues in the CDR3. Trimming cost V 10 bases and J 0 bases, with 21 bases left between them. The CDR3 here is CATSTQGIPNQETQYF. The DNA of the CDR3 is TGTGCCACCTCGACACAGGGAATTCCGAACCAAGAGACCCAGTACTTC.

The V and J genes are TRBV4-1 and TRBJ2-3; 9 bases match TRBD2. The CDR3 sequence is 15 residues long. The V gene's germline CDR1 is MGHRA and CDR2 YSYEKL. With V trimmed by 4 bases and J by 5 bases, 7 bases remained unmatched. CDR3 sequence: CASSLSGGGIDTQYF. Written as DNA, the CDR3 is TGCGCCAGCAGCCTTAGCGGGGGTGGAATAGATACGCAGTATTTT.

This clone was seen a single time. The chain has TRBV30 and TRBJ1-5; 8 nucleotides match TRBD1. The CDR3 loop spans 14 amino acids. Germline V gene data show CDR1 as GTSNPN and CDR2 as SVGIG (reference sequence). V lost 0 bases, J lost 4 bases, and 2 bases stayed unmatched. The CDR3 sequence: CAWSVTGENQPQHF. CDR3 DNA: TGTGCCTGGAGTGTGACAGGGGAGAATCAGCCCCAGCATTTT.

The V gene is TRBV5-6, the J gene TRBJ1-1; D is possibly TRBD1 (6 bases). This CDR3 region has 16 residues. Germline V gene lookup returns CDR1 SGHDT and CDR2 YYEEEE. Between the trimmed V and J ends, which lost 0 bases and 4 bases, there was a span of 16 bases. CDR3 protein: CASSLGGPYRGTEAFF. The CDR3 region has the DNA TGTGCCAGCAGCTTGGGGGGGCCCTACCGTGGCACTGAAGCTTTCTTT.

The DNA of the CDR3 is TGTGCCACCAGTCCCGGCAGGGAGAACACTGAAGCTTTCTTT. It specifies CATSPGRENTEAFF. This chain connects TRBV24-1 to TRBJ1-1, with D possibly TRBD1 on 5 matching bases. Between the trimmed V and J ends, which lost 6 bases and 1 base, there was a span of 11 bases. CDR1 KGHDR and CDR2 SFDVKD come from the germline V gene. This CDR3 is built from 14 residues.

Details on this clone: This CDR3 is also generated by other DNA sequences in the sample. The CDR3 DNA reads TGCGCCAGCCGAGGGACTAGCTCCTACGAGCAGTACTTC. This codes for CASRGTSSYEQYF. V gene TRBV5-1 combines with J gene TRBJ2-7; 8 bases map to TRBD2. V shed 7 bases, J shed 0 bases, and the junction held 3 bases outside the gene matches. The CDR3 is 13 residues long. Germline assignment: CDR1 SGHRS and CDR2 YFSETQ.

This sequence joins TRBV6-6 and TRBJ1-3, with D perhaps TRBD1 (6 bases). Trimming pared 2 bases from V and 4 bases from J, leaving 12 bases between. Per the germline V gene, CDR1 is MNHNY and CDR2 is SVGAGI (reference sequence). The CDR3 length is 15 residues. CDR3 protein: CASSYGQPKGNTIYF. The CDR3 DNA reads as TGTGCCAGCAGTTACGGACAGCCTAAGGGAAACACCATATATTTT.

The chain is built from TRBV7-9 and TRBJ1-3; a weak D match, TRBD1 (5 bases). CDR1 is SEHNR and CDR2 is FQNEAQ in the germline V gene (reference sequence). V lost 5 bases to trimming and J lost 2 bases, with 10 bases between them. The CDR3 runs to 14 residues. The CDR3 reads CASSRGGTGNTIYF. CDR3 in DNA: TGTGCCAGCAGCCGGGGGGGAACTGGAAACACCATATATTTT.

The J gene is TRBJ1-2, the V gene TRBV4-3; tentative D call: TRBD1 (6 bases). V lost 2 bases and J 5 bases, leaving 15 bases between the germline ends. Germline V gene sequence: CDR1 LGHNA, CDR2 YSLEER. This CDR3 has 15 residues. CDR3 coding DNA: TGCGCCAGCAGCCAAAACCCCGGCGGACAGTATGGCTACACCTTC. It is translated as CASSQNPGGQYGYTF.